The rows below give T cell receptor beta chains drawn from one sample of a study of T cell repertoires in cytomegalovirus infection. TCRdb recomputed calls from the reads with MiXCR, one row per CDR3 protein. The sample has about 830,000 distinct CDR3 sequences; roughly 33% are singletons. These receptors' targets are unknown. The sample was cultured CD8+ T cells from PBMCs, taken from culture after CMV antigen stimulation. Every receptor here comes from a human donor in good health (CMV status not recorded). Some clones in this sample may be carry-over from other donors' samples. CDR3s include the opening cysteine and the closing phenylalanine or tryptophan. The order of the fields is V gene, D gene, clone size, J gene, CDR3 protein, CDR3 DNA. The D gene is left open where the match is weak. Size is omitted from some rows. Given values are once, few, many or a class for expanded clones.

V: TRBV27
D: .
size: .
J: TRBJ2-5
CDR3: CASSFTPSDQETQYF
DNA: TGTGCCAGCAGTTTCACCCCCTCCGACCAAGAGACCCAGTACTTC

V: TRBV9
D: .
size: many
J: TRBJ2-2
CDR3: CASSVRDSGTGELFF
DNA: TGTGCCAGCAGCGTAAGGGATTCAGGCACCGGGGAGCTGTTTTTT

V: TRBV5-1
D: .
size: .
J: TRBJ1-1
CDR3: CASSLAGLRDTEAFF
DNA: TGCGCCAGCAGCTTGGCCGGGCTCAGGGACACTGAAGCTTTCTTT

V: TRBV5-5
D: .
size: .
J: TRBJ2-6
CDR3: CASSLEFAGPPGANVLTF
DNA: TGTGCCAGCAGCTTGGAATTTGCCGGGCCCCCTGGGGCCAACGTCCTGACTTTC

V: TRBV4-2
D: .
size: .
J: TRBJ2-3
CDR3: CASSQVDGAVDTQYF
DNA: TGTGCCAGCAGCCAAGTTGATGGGGCTGTAGATACGCAGTATTTT

V: TRBV7-6
D: .
size: many
J: TRBJ2-2
CDR3: CASSETPESANTGELFF
DNA: TGTGCCAGCAGCGAAACCCCCGAAAGCGCGAACACCGGGGAGCTGTTTTTT

V: TRBV28
D: .
size: .
J: TRBJ1-1
CDR3: CASNRAAEAFF
DNA: TGTGCCAGCAACCGAGCGGCTGAAGCTTTCTTT

V: TRBV19
D: .
size: few
J: TRBJ1-1
CDR3: CASSTTGNGNTEAFF
DNA: TGTGCCAGTAGTACCACAGGGAATGGGAACACTGAAGCTTTCTTT

V: TRBV12-3/TRBV12-4
D: .
size: .
J: TRBJ1-1
CDR3: CASTPRKDSEAFF
DNA: TGTGCCAGCACCCCCCGGAAGGATTCCGAAGCTTTCTTT

V: TRBV7-9
D: .
size: few
J: TRBJ2-6
CDR3: CASSSPGAGANVLTF
DNA: TGTGCCAGCAGCTCCCCGGGGGCTGGGGCCAACGTCCTGACTTTC

V: TRBV27
D: .
size: few
J: TRBJ1-4
CDR3: CASAATNEKLFF
DNA: TGTGCCAGCGCAGCAACTAATGAAAAACTGTTTTTT

V: TRBV6-1
D: .
size: few
J: TRBJ2-1
CDR3: CASSPGRRSSYNEQFF
DNA: TGTGCCAGTTCTCCCGGGCGGCGGAGCTCCTACAATGAGCAGTTCTTC

V: TRBV7-6
D: TRBD1
size: many
J: TRBJ2-3
CDR3: CASSLVLHRGSTDTQYF
DNA: TGTGCCAGCAGCTTAGTGCTACACAGGGGATCCACAGATACGCAGTATTTT

V: TRBV3-1
D: .
size: .
J: TRBJ2-4
CDR3: CASSPGQLSGIQYF
DNA: TGTGCCAGCAGCCCAGGTCAACTTTCTGGAATTCAGTACTTC

V: TRBV10-3
D: .
size: .
J: TRBJ1-2
CDR3: CAIRSVHGYTF
DNA: TGTGCCATAAGGAGCGTTCATGGCTACACCTTC

V: TRBV4-2
D: TRBD1
size: .
J: TRBJ2-1
CDR3: CASSDGTGVYNEQFF
DNA: TGTGCCAGCAGCGACGGGACAGGGGTATACAATGAGCAGTTCTTC

V: TRBV12-3/TRBV12-4
D: .
size: few
J: TRBJ2-5
CDR3: CASSPYREGETQYF
DNA: TGTGCCAGCAGCCCTTACAGGGAGGGGGAGACCCAGTACTTC

V: TRBV12-3/TRBV12-4
D: .
size: many
J: TRBJ1-2
CDR3: CASSSRPNYGYTF
DNA: TGTGCCAGCAGTTCCCGACCTAACTATGGCTACACCTTC

V: TRBV6-5
D: .
size: .
J: TRBJ2-7
CDR3: CASSYSFGGFEQYF
DNA: TGTGCCAGCAGTTACTCGTTTGGGGGATTCGAGCAGTACTTC

V: TRBV5-1
D: .
size: .
J: TRBJ2-4
CDR3: CASSLAGGRKNIQYF
DNA: TGCGCCAGCAGCTTGGCCGGTGGACGGAAAAACATTCAGTACTTC

V: TRBV7-6
D: .
size: .
J: TRBJ2-3
CDR3: CASSRGGVTDTQYF
DNA: TGTGCTAGCAGCCGAGGGGGGGTCACAGATACGCAGTATTTT

V: TRBV7-6
D: TRBD2
size: .
J: TRBJ2-2
CDR3: CASSSTSGGTSNTGELFF
DNA: TGTGCCAGCAGCTCGACTAGCGGGGGGACCTCGAACACCGGGGAGCTGTTTTTT

V: TRBV6-6
D: .
size: .
J: TRBJ2-1
CDR3: CASTPRLAPYEQFF
DNA: TGTGCCAGCACCCCACGCCTAGCACCCTATGAGCAGTTCTTC

V: TRBV7-9
D: .
size: .
J: TRBJ1-2
CDR3: CASSSGGGGYGYTF
DNA: TGTGCCAGCAGCTCGGGCGGCGGGGGCTATGGCTACACCTTC

V: TRBV7-2
D: .
size: few
J: TRBJ2-1
CDR3: CASSLELIAGFGEQFF
DNA: TGTGCCAGCAGCTTAGAACTTATAGCAGGGTTCGGTGAGCAGTTCTTC

V: TRBV12-3/TRBV12-4
D: TRBD2
size: few
J: TRBJ2-1
CDR3: CASSPRQRGYYNEQFF
DNA: TGTGCCAGCAGCCCCCGCCAGCGGGGCTACTACAATGAGCAGTTCTTC

V: TRBV7-2
D: .
size: many
J: TRBJ1-3
CDR3: CASSLEGGGAGNTIYF
DNA: TGTGCCAGCAGCTTAGAAGGTGGCGGAGCTGGAAACACCATATATTTT

V: TRBV7-2
D: .
size: many
J: TRBJ1-5
CDR3: CASTFTDSLNQPQHF
DNA: TGTGCCAGTACGTTCACGGACAGTCTCAATCAGCCCCAGCATTTT

V: TRBV6-2/TRBV6-3
D: TRBD1
size: many
J: TRBJ1-1
CDR3: CASSTYGQGKGFGRYTEAFF
DNA: TGTGCCAGCAGTACCTATGGACAGGGGAAGGGTTTTGGTCGTTACACTGAAGCTTTCTTT

V: TRBV7-6
D: .
size: few
J: TRBJ1-5
CDR3: CASSPGPNNQPQHF
DNA: TGTGCCAGCAGCCCGGGACCCAACAATCAGCCCCAGCATTTT

V: TRBV7-2
D: .
size: .
J: TRBJ2-7
CDR3: CTSSLGQPYEQYF
DNA: TGTACCAGCAGCTTAGGACAGCCCTACGAGCAGTACTTC

V: TRBV12-3/TRBV12-4
D: TRBD2
size: .
J: TRBJ2-7
CDR3: CASSLGLAYSYEQYF
DNA: TGTGCCAGCAGTTTGGGACTAGCGTATTCCTACGAGCAGTACTTC

V: TRBV6-5
D: .
size: few
J: TRBJ1-1
CDR3: CASSYSLGDTEAFF
DNA: TGTGCCAGCAGTTACTCGCTCGGGGACACTGAAGCTTTCTTT

V: TRBV7-9
D: .
size: few
J: TRBJ1-1
CDR3: CASSSRRPEAFF
DNA: TGTGCCAGCAGCTCGAGACGGCCGGAAGCTTTCTTT

V: TRBV12-5
D: TRBD1
size: .
J: TRBJ1-5
CDR3: CASGLDRDRVFHQPQHF
DNA: TGTGCTAGTGGTTTGGACCGGGACAGGGTTTTCCATCAGCCCCAGCATTTT

V: TRBV4-1
D: .
size: .
J: TRBJ2-7
CDR3: CASSQERQAVYEQYF
DNA: TGTGCCAGCAGCCAAGAGCGACAGGCCGTCTACGAGCAGTACTTC

V: TRBV9
D: TRBD2
size: .
J: TRBJ2-1
CDR3: CASSVGGGPNNEQFF
DNA: TGTGCCAGCAGCGTAGGCGGGGGGCCAAACAATGAGCAGTTCTTC

V: TRBV27
D: TRBD2
size: .
J: TRBJ2-1
CDR3: CASSSGTSGLNEQFF
DNA: TGTGCCAGCAGTTCCGGGACTAGCGGGTTAAATGAGCAGTTCTTC

V: TRBV25-1
D: TRBD1
size: .
J: TRBJ1-6
CDR3: CASSEGQGGPEYNSPLHF
DNA: TGTGCCAGCAGTGAGGGACAGGGCGGACCTGAGTATAATTCACCCCTCCACTTT

V: TRBV29-1
D: .
size: .
J: TRBJ1-2
CDR3: CSSTQDPGYTF
DNA: TGCAGCTCAACTCAGGACCCGGGCTACACCTTC

V: TRBV4-2
D: .
size: .
J: TRBJ2-1
CDR3: CASSQGEGGGWNNEQFF
DNA: TGTGCCAGCAGCCAAGGGGAGGGGGGGGGCTGGAACAATGAGCAGTTCTTC

V: TRBV7-6
D: TRBD1
size: many
J: TRBJ2-7
CDR3: CASSLGTGPNEQYF
DNA: TGTGCCAGCAGCTTGGGGACAGGTCCCAACGAGCAGTACTTC

V: TRBV3-1
D: .
size: .
J: TRBJ2-5
CDR3: CASSPPDGYLWETQYF
DNA: TGTGCCAGCAGCCCTCCGGACGGTTACCTCTGGGAGACCCAGTACTTC

V: TRBV7-9
D: TRBD2
size: few
J: TRBJ2-1
CDR3: CASSSFSGGPTYNEQFF
DNA: TGTGCCAGCAGCTCCTTTAGCGGGGGTCCCACCTACAATGAGCAGTTCTTC

V: TRBV10-3
D: .
size: .
J: TRBJ2-1
CDR3: CAITEIIRLGHNEQFF
DNA: TGTGCCATCACCGAGATTATTCGATTAGGACACAATGAGCAGTTCTTC

V: TRBV10-3
D: .
size: .
J: TRBJ2-5
CDR3: CAISATEGLQETQYF
DNA: TGTGCCATCAGTGCTACTGAGGGTCTACAAGAGACCCAGTACTTC

V: TRBV19
D: TRBD1
size: .
J: TRBJ2-3
CDR3: CASSIAYRGGTDTQYF
DNA: TGTGCCAGTAGTATAGCCTACAGGGGAGGCACAGATACGCAGTATTTT

V: TRBV29-1
D: TRBD1
size: .
J: TRBJ1-1
CDR3: CSVEGRGSRGVTEAFF
DNA: TGCAGCGTTGAGGGGAGGGGTTCCAGGGGGGTTACTGAAGCTTTCTTT

V: TRBV10-3
D: .
size: many
J: TRBJ2-5
CDR3: CAISEGVLDETQYF
DNA: TGTGCCATCAGTGAGGGGGTTCTTGACGAGACCCAGTACTTC

V: TRBV4-1
D: TRBD1
size: once
J: TRBJ1-2
CDR3: CASSQEGQGWSGYGYTF
DNA: TGCGCCAGCAGCCAAGAGGGACAGGGGTGGTCCGGCTATGGCTACACCTTC

V: TRBV6-5
D: TRBD1
size: .
J: TRBJ1-2
CDR3: CASSYEGTEHYWDYGYTF
DNA: TGTGCCAGCAGTTACGAGGGGACAGAACATTACTGGGACTATGGCTACACCTTC

V: TRBV6-1
D: .
size: .
J: TRBJ2-5
CDR3: CASRQSPGETQYF
DNA: TGTGCCAGCAGACAGAGTCCGGGGGAGACCCAGTACTTC